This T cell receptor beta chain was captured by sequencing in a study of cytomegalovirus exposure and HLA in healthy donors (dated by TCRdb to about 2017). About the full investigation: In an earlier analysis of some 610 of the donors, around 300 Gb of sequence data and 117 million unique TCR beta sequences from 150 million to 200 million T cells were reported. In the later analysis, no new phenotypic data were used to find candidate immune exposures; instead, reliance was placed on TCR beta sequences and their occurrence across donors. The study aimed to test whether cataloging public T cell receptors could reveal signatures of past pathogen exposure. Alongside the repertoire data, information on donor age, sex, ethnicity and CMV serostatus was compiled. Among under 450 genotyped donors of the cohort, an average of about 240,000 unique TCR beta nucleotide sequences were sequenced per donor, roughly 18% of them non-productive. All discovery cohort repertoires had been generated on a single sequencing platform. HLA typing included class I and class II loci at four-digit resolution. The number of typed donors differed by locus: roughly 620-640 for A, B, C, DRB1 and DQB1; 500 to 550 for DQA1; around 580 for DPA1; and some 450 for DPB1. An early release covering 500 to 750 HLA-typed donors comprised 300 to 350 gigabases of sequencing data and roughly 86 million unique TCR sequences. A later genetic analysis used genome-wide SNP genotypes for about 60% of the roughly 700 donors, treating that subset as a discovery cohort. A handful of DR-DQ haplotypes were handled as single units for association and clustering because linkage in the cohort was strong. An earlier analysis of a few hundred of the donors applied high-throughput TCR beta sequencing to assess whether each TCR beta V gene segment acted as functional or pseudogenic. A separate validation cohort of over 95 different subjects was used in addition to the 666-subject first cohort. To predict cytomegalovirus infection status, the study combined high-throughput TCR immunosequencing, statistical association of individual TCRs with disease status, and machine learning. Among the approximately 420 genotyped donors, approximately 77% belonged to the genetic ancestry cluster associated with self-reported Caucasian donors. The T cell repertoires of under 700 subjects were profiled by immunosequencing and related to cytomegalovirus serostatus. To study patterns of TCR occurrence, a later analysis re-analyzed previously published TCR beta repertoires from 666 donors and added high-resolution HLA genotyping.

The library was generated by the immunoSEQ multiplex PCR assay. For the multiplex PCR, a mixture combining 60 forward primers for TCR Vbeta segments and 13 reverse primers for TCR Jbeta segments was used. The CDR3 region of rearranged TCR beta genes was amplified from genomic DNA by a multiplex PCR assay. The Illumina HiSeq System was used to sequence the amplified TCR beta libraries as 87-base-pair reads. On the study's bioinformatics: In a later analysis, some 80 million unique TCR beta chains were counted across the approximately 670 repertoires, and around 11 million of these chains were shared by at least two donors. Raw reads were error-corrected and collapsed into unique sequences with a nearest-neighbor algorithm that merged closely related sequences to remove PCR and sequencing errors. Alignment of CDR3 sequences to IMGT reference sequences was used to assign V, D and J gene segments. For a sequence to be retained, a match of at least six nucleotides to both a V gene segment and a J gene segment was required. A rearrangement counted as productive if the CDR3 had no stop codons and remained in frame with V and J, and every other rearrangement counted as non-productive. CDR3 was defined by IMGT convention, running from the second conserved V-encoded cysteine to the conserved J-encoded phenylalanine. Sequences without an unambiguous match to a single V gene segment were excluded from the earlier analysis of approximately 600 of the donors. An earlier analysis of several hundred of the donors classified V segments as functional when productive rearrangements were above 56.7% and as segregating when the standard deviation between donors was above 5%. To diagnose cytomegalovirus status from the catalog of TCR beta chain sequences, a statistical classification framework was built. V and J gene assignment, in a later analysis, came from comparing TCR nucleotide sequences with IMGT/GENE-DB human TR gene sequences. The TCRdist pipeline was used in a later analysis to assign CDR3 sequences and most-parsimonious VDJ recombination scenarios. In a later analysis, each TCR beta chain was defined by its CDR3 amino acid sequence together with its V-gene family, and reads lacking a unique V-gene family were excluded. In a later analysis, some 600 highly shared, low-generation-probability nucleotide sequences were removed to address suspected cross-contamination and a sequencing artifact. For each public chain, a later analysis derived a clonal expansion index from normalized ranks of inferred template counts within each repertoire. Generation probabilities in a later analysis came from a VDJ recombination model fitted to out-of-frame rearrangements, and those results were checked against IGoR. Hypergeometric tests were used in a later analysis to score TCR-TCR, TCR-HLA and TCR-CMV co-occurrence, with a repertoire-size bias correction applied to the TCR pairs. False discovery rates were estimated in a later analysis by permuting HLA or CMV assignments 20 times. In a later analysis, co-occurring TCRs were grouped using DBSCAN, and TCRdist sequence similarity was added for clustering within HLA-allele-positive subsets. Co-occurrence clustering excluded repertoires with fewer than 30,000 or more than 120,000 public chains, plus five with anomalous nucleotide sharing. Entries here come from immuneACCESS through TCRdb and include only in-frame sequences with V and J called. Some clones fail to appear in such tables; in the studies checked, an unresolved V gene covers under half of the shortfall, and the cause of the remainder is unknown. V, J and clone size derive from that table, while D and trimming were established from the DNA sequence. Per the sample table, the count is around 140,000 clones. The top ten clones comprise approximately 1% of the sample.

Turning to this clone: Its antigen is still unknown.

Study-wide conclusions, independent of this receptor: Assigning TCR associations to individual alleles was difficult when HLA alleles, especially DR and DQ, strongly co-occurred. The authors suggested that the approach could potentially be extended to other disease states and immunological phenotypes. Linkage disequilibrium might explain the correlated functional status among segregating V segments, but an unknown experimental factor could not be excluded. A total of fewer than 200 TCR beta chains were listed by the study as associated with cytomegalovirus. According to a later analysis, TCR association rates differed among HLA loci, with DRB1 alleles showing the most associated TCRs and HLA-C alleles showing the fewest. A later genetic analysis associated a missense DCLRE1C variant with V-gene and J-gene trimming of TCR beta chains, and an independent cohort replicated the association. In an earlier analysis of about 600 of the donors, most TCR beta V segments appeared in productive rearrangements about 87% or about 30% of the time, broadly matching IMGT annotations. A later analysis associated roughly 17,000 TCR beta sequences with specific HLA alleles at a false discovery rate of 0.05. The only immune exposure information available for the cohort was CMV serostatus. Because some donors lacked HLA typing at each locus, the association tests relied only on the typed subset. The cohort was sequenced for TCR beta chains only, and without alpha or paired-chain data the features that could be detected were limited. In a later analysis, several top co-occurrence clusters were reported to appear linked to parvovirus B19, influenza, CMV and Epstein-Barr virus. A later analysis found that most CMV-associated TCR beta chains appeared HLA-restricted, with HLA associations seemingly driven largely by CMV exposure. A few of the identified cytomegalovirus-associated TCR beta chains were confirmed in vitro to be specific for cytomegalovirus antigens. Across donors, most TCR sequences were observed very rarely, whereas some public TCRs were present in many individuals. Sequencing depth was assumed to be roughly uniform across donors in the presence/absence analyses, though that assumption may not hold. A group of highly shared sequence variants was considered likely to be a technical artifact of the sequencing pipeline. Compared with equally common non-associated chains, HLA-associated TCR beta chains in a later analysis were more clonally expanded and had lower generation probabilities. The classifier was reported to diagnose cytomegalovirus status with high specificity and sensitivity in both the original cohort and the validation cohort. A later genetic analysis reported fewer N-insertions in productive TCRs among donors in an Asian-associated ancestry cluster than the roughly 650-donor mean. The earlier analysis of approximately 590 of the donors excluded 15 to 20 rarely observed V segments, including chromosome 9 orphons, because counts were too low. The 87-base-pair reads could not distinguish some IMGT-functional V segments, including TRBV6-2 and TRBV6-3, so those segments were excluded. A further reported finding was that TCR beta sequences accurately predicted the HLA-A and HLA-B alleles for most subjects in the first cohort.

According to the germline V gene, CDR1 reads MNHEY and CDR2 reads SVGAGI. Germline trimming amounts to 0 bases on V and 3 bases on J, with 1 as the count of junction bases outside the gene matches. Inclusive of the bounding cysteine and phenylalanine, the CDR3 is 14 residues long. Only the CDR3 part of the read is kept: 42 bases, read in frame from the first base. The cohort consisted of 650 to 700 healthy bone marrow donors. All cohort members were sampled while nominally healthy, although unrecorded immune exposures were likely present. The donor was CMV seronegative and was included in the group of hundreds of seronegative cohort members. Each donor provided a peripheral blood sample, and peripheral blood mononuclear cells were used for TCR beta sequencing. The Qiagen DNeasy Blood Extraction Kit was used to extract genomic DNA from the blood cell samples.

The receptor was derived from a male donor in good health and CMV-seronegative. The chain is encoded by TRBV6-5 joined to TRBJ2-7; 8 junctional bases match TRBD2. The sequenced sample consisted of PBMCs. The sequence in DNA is TGTGCCAGCAGTTACTCGAGCGGGGGCTACGAGCAGTACTTC. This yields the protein CASSYSSGGYEQYF.